This entry features one T cell receptor beta chain sequence. Time point defined: pre-sensitization, week 0. The treatment was: therapeutic diphenylcyclopropenone sensitization with weekly scalp DPC. This sample was included in a study of human T cells and chemical hapten exposure. Looking at the study overall: TCR yields per sample varied mostly from small pooled library volume differences.

Germline V lookup: CDR1 SGHKS, CDR2 YYEKEE (reference sequence). Trimming removed 7 bases from V and 3 bases from J, with 10 bases in between. The CDR3 sequence is 12 residues long. TCRdb reprocessed the RACE reads with MiXCR, giving one entry per CDR3 protein. Of approximately 370,000 distinct CDR3 sequences detected, approximately 5.8% appear once; the ten largest clones hold around 8.6%. The rearrangement joins TRBV5-5 to TRBJ1-1, with unresolved D. This receptor was obtained from a woman aged 18-29 years with alopecia areata. Some clones in this sample may be carry-over from other donors' samples. The material sequenced was whole blood, taken in connection with sensitization to the hapten diphenylcyclopropenone (DPC). The CDR3 region has the DNA TGTGCCAGCCTCGAGGAGGACACTGAAGCTTTCTTT. It specifies CASLEEDTEAFF.